This T cell receptor beta chain derives from a study of technical replicates of blood from a handful of donors. TCRdb's table, derived via immunoSEQ multiplex PCR, lists solely in-frame clones and lacks some. The sample yields 91,000 or so clones, roughly 96% seen once. Germline trimming cut 7 bases from V and 2 bases from J; bases unmatched to any gene: 12. The CDR3 runs 18 residues. Germline assignment: CDR1 SGHRS and CDR2 YFSETQ. Sequencing was done on a sample of T cells isolated from PBMCs. The J gene is TRBJ2-1, the V gene TRBV5-1; 13 bases fit TRBD2. This clonotype originated in a human donor in good health. CDR3 coding DNA: TGCGCCAGCTTCCTGGGACTAGCGGGGCCCATTACCTACAATGAGCAGTTCTTC. Its protein is CASFLGLAGPITYNEQFF. The complete variable domain, with remaining parts taken from reference TRBV5-1 and TRBJ2-1, reads KAGVTQTPRYLIKTRGQQVTLSCSPISGHRSVSWYQQTPGQGLQFLFEYFSETQRNKGNFPGRFSGRQFSNSRSEMNVSTLELGDSALYLCASFLGLAGPITYNEQFFGPGTRLTVL.